This section outlines one T cell receptor beta chain sequence together with its context. Its antigen is undetermined. This sample is drawn from a study of identical twins. Study outcomes and limitations: Donors were not followed over many years; analysis was cross-sectional.

TCRdb reprocessed the 5' RACE reads via MiXCR and lists one record per CDR3 protein. This sample has hundreds of thousands of distinct CDR3 sequences; around 6.1% occur once, and the top ten carry about 1.8%. The sequence came from a young man in good health. Sequenced sample: naive T cells sorted from blood.

CDR3 region: CSARDWDATYNEQFF. In DNA, the CDR3 is TGCAGTGCTAGAGATTGGGACGCCACATACAATGAGCAGTTCTTC. The chain joins TRBV20-1 to TRBJ2-1; D is perhaps TRBD1 or TRBD2 (5 bases each). The CDR3 length is 15 residues. Germline loops: CDR1 DFQATT, CDR2 SNEGSKA (reference sequence). Trimming removed 0 bases from V and 4 bases from J, with 13 bases in between.